The rows below give T cell receptor beta chains drawn from one sample of a study of OX40 agonist ivuxolimab in advanced cancers. Profiling relied on immunoSEQ multiplex PCR, and the TCRdb table lists in-frame clones only, not all of them. This table holds around 7,700 clones, 86% found once. Here the sequenced sample was CD4+ or CD8+ T cells sorted from blood, taken in a trial of the OX40 agonist ivuxolimab. All receptors derive from an adult with an advanced solid tumor such as melanoma, head and neck, liver or kidney cancer. The CDR3 runs from the conserved cysteine through the conserved F or W.

>TRBV11-2
CASSFLGSGRENIQYF
>TRBV2
CASSEEGNTEAFF
>TRBV5-6
CASSLSRFEKLFF
>TRBV29-1
CSVARGNNQPQHF
>TRBV28
CASSLLTETYGYTF
>TRBV11-2
CASRSLTGDHTEAFF
>TRBV23-1
CASSQIRVGDEQFF
>TRBV6-5
CASRSEAFF
>TRBV5-8
CASSQWTGRNEKLFF
>TRBV7-9
CASSSPVPGSHEQFF
>TRBV18
CASSPVGRGMNTEAFF
>TRBV7-9
CASRQRVTDTQYF
>TRBV7-3
CASSPGPGWGYTF
>TRBV30
CAWSAGGVNQPQHF
>TRBV6-5
CASSYRGAGGPDTQYF
>TRBV11-2
CASSFQDGGTQYF
>TRBV15
CATSRGQETQYF
>TRBV6-5
CASSYRGPLNYGYTF
>TRBV5-5
CASARSSYEQYF
>TRBV2
CASRVTGYEQYF
>TRBV28
CASSSRGFTGNTIYF
>TRBV28
CASSPTGRTQYF
>TRBV27
CASSSKTWDSNYNEQFF
>TRBV7-8
CASSPLRDRYNEQFF
>TRBV18
CASSPLPPGAGATGELFF
>TRBV7-3
CASSLGAGYTDTQYF
>TRBV4-1
CASSQGPLNTEAFF
>TRBV11-1
CASSLGSIVNEKLFF
>TRBV5-4
CASSLADFYGYTF
>TRBV7-2
CASSLGSTNTGELFF
>TRBV7-6
CASSPPGGYEQYF
>TRBV7-2
CASTSAKTSGNTIYF
>TRBV5-1
CASSYYPGLAGINEQFF
>TRBV18
CASSPDSGEAFF
>TRBV5-4
CASSLSLAGYNEQFF
>TRBV5-5
CASSLEGVRPNYGYTF
>TRBV5-1
CASSLDQGSGYTF
>TRBV28
CASSLGTGGTYNEQFF
>TRBV11-2
CASSPSRHHATNEKLFF
>TRBV27
CASSPLTQGGIAEAFF
>TRBV6-4
CASSDTSGRNEQFF